The 29 T cell receptor beta chains below were found in one sample sequenced in a study of post-analysis software for immune sequencing data. Whole-study findings and limits: Controls had lower frequencies than patients of roughly five TRBV segments, which included TRBV5-6, TRBV5-1 and TRBV20-1.

Unique-molecular-identifier-tagged TCR beta cDNA libraries were used. TCRdb reprocessed the PCR reads via MiXCR and lists one record per CDR3 protein. This table holds approximately 770,000 distinct CDR3 sequences, under 60% found once. No antigen is known for these receptors. Material for sequencing was blood. These receptors originate from a girl aged 10-17 years with multiple sclerosis.

The chain uses TRBV20-1 and TRBJ2-1, with TRBD2 identical over 8 bases. The CDR3 covers 15 residues. Per the germline V gene, CDR1 is DFQATT and CDR2 is SNEGSKA (reference sequence). V was clipped by 6 bases and J by 1 base; unmatched bases: 8. CDR3 amino acids: CSALGASGSYNEQFF. The DNA for the CDR3 is TGCAGTGCCCTGGGGGCTAGCGGGTCCTACAATGAGCAGTTCTTC.

A note on this clonotype: Germline is not matched at one junction end, which may reflect a read error. The gene calls are TRBV7-7 and TRBJ2-4, with D possibly TRBD1 on 5 matching bases. The J call may be incorrect, as the DNA end agrees better with TRBJ2-7. CDR1 and CDR2 from the germline V gene are SSHAT and FNYEAQ (reference sequence). The CDR3 runs to 15 residues. Here the CDR3 DNA reads TGTGCTAGCAGCGCCGGGTTGGGGCAGTCGGACGAGCAGTACTTC. This sequence encodes CASSAGLGQSDEQYF.

This sequence joins TRBV3-1 and TRBJ2-1; 9 bases match TRBD2. From germline, CDR1 is LGHDT and CDR2 YNNKEL (reference sequence). This CDR3 comprises 15 residues. The V gene end was trimmed by 4 bases and the J gene end by 6 bases; junction bases not matched to a gene: 7. CDR3 sequence: CASSPGVAGANEQFF. The DNA for the CDR3 is TGTGCCAGCAGCCCCGGGGTAGCGGGAGCCAATGAGCAGTTCTTC.

The V call is TRBV27, the J call TRBJ2-5; 12 nucleotides match TRBD2. The J call is doubtful: the DNA matches TRBJ2-7 better. CDR1 is MNHEY, CDR2 SMNVEV, per germline (reference sequence). The CDR3 runs to 15 residues. Here the CDR3 DNA reads TGTGCCAGCAGACTTCTAGCGGGGGGGACCCACGAGCAGTACTTC. Its protein is CASRLLAGGTHEQYF.

A few counts support this clonotype. This chain joins TRBV7-2 and TRBJ2-5; 8 bases align to TRBD1. The junction had 10 bases not matched to a gene; V was cut back by 3 bases and J by 4 bases. CDR3 length equals 16 residues. Germline V lookup: CDR1 SGHTA, CDR2 FQGNSA. The CDR3 DNA reads as TGTGCCAGCAGCTTTCGGGCGACAGGGGTGGGAGAGACCCAGTACTTC. Its translation is CASSFRATGVGETQYF.

This clonotype was detected a few times. V gene TRBV10-2 combines with J gene TRBJ2-3, with 10 bases identical to TRBD1. V lost 6 bases and J lost 2; bases outside the gene matches: 14. Germline assignment: CDR1 WSHSY and CDR2 SAAADI. The CDR3 spans 18 residues. CDR3 residues: CASRKGLGTGASTDTQYF. CDR3 in DNA: TGCGCCAGCAGGAAGGGGCTTGGGACAGGGGCCTCCACAGATACGCAGTATTTT.

This clonotype was seen ten or more times. The V and J genes are TRBV11-3 and TRBJ2-1; TRBD1 or TRBD2 may be the D gene (5 bases each). The CDR3 sequence is 16 residues long. Germline CDR1 SGHNT, CDR2 YENEEA. V lost 6 bases and J 7 bases, leaving 22 bases between the germline ends. Written as DNA, the CDR3 is TGTGCCAGCAGTACGCGAGGGGCCAAGCGGCCTAATGAGCAGTTCTTC. Translated: CASSTRGAKRPNEQFF.

The rearrangement links TRBV19 to TRBJ1-2; D is perhaps TRBD1 (6 bases). This CDR3 has 13 amino acids. Trimming removed 6 bases from V and 2 bases from J, with 10 bases in between. The germline V gene has CDR1 LNHDA and CDR2 SQIVND (reference sequence). CDR3 sequence reads: CASSRQDNYGYTF. CDR3 bases: TGTGCCAGTAGCCGACAGGACAACTATGGCTACACCTTC.

The chain has TRBV7-9 and TRBJ2-1, with TRBD2 matching over 7 bases. Germline-derived CDR1 and CDR2 are SEHNR and FQNEAQ (reference sequence). V shed 4 bases, J shed 1 base, and the junction held 4 bases outside the gene matches. The CDR3 covers 15 residues. The CDR3 protein is CASSSPAGSYNEQFF. Written as DNA, the CDR3 is TGTGCCAGCAGCTCCCCAGCGGGGTCCTACAATGAGCAGTTCTTC.

The chain links TRBV4-2 to TRBJ2-4; possibly TRBD1 or TRBD2 for D (6 bases each). The germline V and J ends were trimmed by 1 base and 12 bases, with 13 bases remaining between them. This CDR3 is 13 amino acids long. Germline V gene data show CDR1 as LGHNA and CDR2 as YNFKEQ. CDR3 region: CASSQVDRGRQYF. The DNA of the CDR3 is TGTGCCAGCAGCCAAGTTGACCGGGGGCGTCAGTACTTC.

About this clonotype: Just one base apart from a much larger clone, this may be a read error. The chain employs TRBV6-9 and TRBJ2-7; 10 nucleotides agree with TRBD1. Looked up from germline, CDR1 is MNHGY and CDR2 is SVAAGI. J was trimmed by 6 bases and V by 5 bases; bases with no gene match: 16. The CDR3 covers 17 residues. The CDR3 region is CASSADDEGQGFLEQYF. DNA for the CDR3: TGTGCCAGCAGTGCTGATGATGAGGGACAGGGGTTTCTCGAGCAGTACTTC.

The rearrangement joins TRBV2 to TRBJ1-2; 7 bases map to TRBD1. After removal of 9 bases from V and 8 bases from J, the junction contained 12 bases not matched to a gene. Germline V gives CDR1 SNHLY, CDR2 FYNNEI. The CDR3 spans 13 residues. In DNA form, the CDR3 reads TGTGCCAGTACAAACCGGGACAGAGGCGGCTACACCTTC. Encoded protein: CASTNRDRGGYTF.

The table lists this clonotype with a few counts. This rearrangement joins TRBV7-2 to TRBJ2-1; 8 nucleotides match TRBD2. Germline trimming cut 5 bases from V and 4 bases from J; bases unmatched to any gene: 7. From germline, CDR1 is SGHTA and CDR2 FQGNSA. There are 15 residues in the CDR3. The CDR3 sequence: CASSRGSGSYNEQFF. The CDR3 DNA reads TGTGCCAGCAGCCGGGGGAGCGGGAGTTACAATGAGCAGTTCTTC.

In this sample, this clonotype turned up a few times. The rearrangement joins TRBV28 to TRBJ1-2; 11 bases fit TRBD1. Germline assignment: CDR1 MDHEN and CDR2 SYDVKM. Trimming at V came to 6 bases and at J to 8 bases, leaving 8 bases not matched to a gene. The CDR3 contains 14 residues. Here the CDR3 DNA reads TGTGCCAGCAGCCGAGGACAGGGGGCGCGAGGCTACACCTTC. Amino acid sequence: CASSRGQGARGYTF.

This clonotype was counted only a few times. The chain combines TRBV24-1 with TRBJ2-1, with 13 bases that match TRBD2. The V segment lost 3 bases and the J segment 5 bases; nucleotides outside the gene matches: 9. The CDR3 sequence is 18 residues long. Germline V gene sequence: CDR1 KGHDR, CDR2 SFDVKD. CDR3: CATSDQLRTSGSHNEQFF. CDR3 DNA: TGTGCCACCAGTGATCAGCTGAGGACTAGCGGGAGCCACAATGAGCAGTTCTTC.

The V call is TRBV2, the J call TRBJ2-5, with TRBD2 as a possible D gene (6 bases). The germline V gene has CDR1 SNHLY and CDR2 FYNNEI. Trimming took off 11 bases at V and 2 bases at J, with 15 bases between the two ends. The CDR3 spans 13 residues. The CDR3: CAGEVAEQETQYF. Here the CDR3 DNA reads TGTGCCGGGGAGGTAGCCGAACAAGAGACCCAGTACTTC.

Concerning this clonotype: This may be a read error: a much more frequent sequence differs by one nucleotide. This chain links TRBV7-2 with TRBJ1-4, with D possibly TRBD1 on 5 matching bases. There are 15 residues in the CDR3. Germline CDR1 and CDR2: SGHTA and FQGNSA. This chain's CDR3 is CASSLAGGTNEKLYF. The CDR3 bases are TGTGCCAGCAGCTTAGCTGGTGGGACTAATGAAAAACTGTATTTT.

This clonotype has more than one count but fewer than ten. The chain couples TRBV20-1 to TRBJ2-1; 7 bases match TRBD2. This CDR3 has 15 residues. CDR1 is DFQATT, CDR2 SNEGSKA, per germline (reference sequence). With 2 bases clipped from V and 7 bases from J, the junction kept 11 bases outside the gene matches. CDR3 coding DNA: TGCAGTGCTAGATCCTTGACGGGACTATCGAATGAGCAGTTCTTC. It yields the protein CSARSLTGLSNEQFF.

The chain employs TRBV7-2 and TRBJ1-1; 10 nucleotides match TRBD1. CDR3 length equals 15 residues. In germline, CDR1 is SGHTA, CDR2 FQGNSA. Trimming cost V 4 bases and J 4 bases; bases outside gene matches: 6. The CDR3 DNA reads TGTGCCAGCAGCTCACGACAGGGGGCGAGCACTGAAGCTTTCTTT. Translating gives CASSSRQGASTEAFF.

The V and J genes are TRBV9 and TRBJ2-6; D is ambiguous. The CDR3 consists of 19 residues. V shed 0 bases and J shed 0 bases, with 16 bases lying between them. The germline CDR1 and CDR2 sequences are SGDLS and YYNGEE. CDR3 loop: CASSVEVLPAGSGANVLTF. The CDR3, as DNA: TGTGCCAGCAGCGTAGAGGTGCTCCCGGCAGGCTCTGGGGCCAACGTCCTGACTTTC.

Turning to this clonotype: Because it lacks the conserved phenylalanine or tryptophan at the end, this CDR3 is likely a read error. The CDR3 protein is CASRGQGIGGSTDAQYS. CDR3 DNA sequence: TGTGCCAGTCGCGGACAGGGAATCGGAGGGAGCACAGATGCGCAGTATTCT. This sequence joins TRBV12-3 or TRBV12-4 and TRBJ2-3, with 8 bases lining up with TRBD1. CDR3 length: 17 residues.

The CDR3 loop is CASSPVASGIQETQYF. The CDR3 coding sequence is TGTGCCAGCTCACCAGTGGCTAGCGGGATTCAAGAGACCCAGTACTTC. The chain has TRBV18 and TRBJ2-5, with TRBD2 identical over 9 bases. The CDR3 is made up of 16 amino acids. J was trimmed by 2 bases and V by 2 bases; bases with no gene match: 6. Germline assignment: CDR1 KGHSH and CDR2 LQKENI.

This clonotype was counted a few times. This chain uses TRBV11-2 with TRBJ1-1; TRBD1 is a possible D gene (6 bases). Germline V gene data show CDR1 as SGHAT and CDR2 as FQNNGV. This CDR3 has 15 amino acids. The ends were cut back, 0 bases at V and 1 base at J, with 9 bases in the middle. The CDR3 DNA sequence: TGTGCCAGCAGCTTAGAGGGGGCTGGGAACACTGAAGCTTTCTTT. Translation: CASSLEGAGNTEAFF.

The chain links TRBV7-9 to TRBJ2-4; TRBD1 agrees at 8 bases. Per the germline V gene, CDR1 is SEHNR and CDR2 is FQNEAQ (reference sequence). V shed 4 bases and J 5 bases; nucleotides not matched to a gene: 7. This CDR3 is 15 amino acids long. CDR3 sequence reads: CASSSIQGAQNIQYF. The CDR3 coding sequence is TGTGCCAGCAGCTCCATCCAGGGGGCACAAAACATTCAGTACTTC.

The chain joins TRBV24-1 to TRBJ2-5, with D perhaps TRBD1 (6 bases). CDR1 and CDR2 from the germline V gene are KGHDR and SFDVKD. CDR3 length: 15 amino acids. The V and J ends lost 3 bases and 7 bases respectively, with 17 bases between them. For the CDR3, the DNA is TGTGCCACCAGTGATCGGGACACCGAAGATGGGACCCAGTACTTC. Protein sequence: CATSDRDTEDGTQYF.

The chain carries TRBV7-9 and TRBJ2-1; TRBD2 is a possible D gene (6 bases). Germline loops: CDR1 SEHNR, CDR2 FQNEAQ (reference sequence). V gave up 5 bases and J gave up 7 bases, with 15 bases separating them. This CDR3 is built from 14 residues. CDR3 nucleotide sequence: TGTGCCAGCAGCCCTCTATATGGGGGGAATGAGCAGTTCTTC. Translating gives CASSPLYGGNEQFF.

CDR3 amino acids: CASSHGLAEGETQYF. The DNA for the CDR3 is TGTGCCAGCAGCCATGGACTAGCGGAGGGAGAGACCCAGTACTTC. V gene TRBV2 combines with J gene TRBJ2-5, with TRBD2 matching 10 bases. J gave up 4 bases and V 6 bases, and 8 bases lay outside the gene matches. The CDR3 has 15 amino acids. Germline CDR1 reads SNHLY; CDR2 reads FYNNEI.

Here the CDR3 DNA reads TGCAGTGGAGCAGATTACAGGGTGTCCGGCTACACCTTC. It encodes CSGADYRVSGYTF. The chain joins TRBV20-1 to TRBJ1-2; D might be TRBD1 (6 bases). Germline CDR1 is DFQATT and CDR2 is SNEGSKA (reference sequence). V lost 7 bases and J 8 bases, leaving 20 bases between the germline ends. The CDR3 extends over 13 amino acids.

This clonotype was seen more than once but under ten times. The V and J genes are TRBV20-1 and TRBJ2-5, with D possibly being TRBD2 (5 bases). Trimming removed 3 bases at V and 4 bases at J, with 21 bases between. CDR1 is DFQATT and CDR2 is SNEGSKA in the germline V gene (reference sequence). This CDR3 is 16 amino acids long. CDR3 nucleotides: TGCAGTGCTAGTGTTGGACGTAGCGTTCTTGGAGAGACCCAGTACTTC. Translation: CSASVGRSVLGETQYF.